This is a list of T cell receptor beta chains from one sample in a study of CD8+CD57+ T cells in acquired aplastic anemia. TCRdb independently ran MiXCR on the reads; one entry per CDR3 protein. The repertoire holds about 170,000 distinct CDR3 sequences, with around 40% as singletons. Sequencing used sorted CD4+, CD8+, or CD8+CD57+ T cells (not recorded which) from PBMCs. The receptors were gathered from a human donor in good health. Both conserved end residues are part of each CDR3. Each record gives: clone size, V gene, J gene, D gene, CDR3 DNA, CDR3 protein. The D gene is left open where the match is weak. Size values are once, few and many counts, or a class for expanded clones, and some rows have none.

abundance: many
v_gene: TRBV20-1
j_gene: TRBJ1-5
d_gene: -
CDR3nt: TGCAGTGCTGAGAAAGGGGGGGGCGGGAATCAGCCCCAGCATTTT
CDR3aa: CSAEKGGGGNQPQHF

abundance: -
v_gene: TRBV7-9
j_gene: TRBJ2-7
d_gene: -
CDR3nt: TGTGCCAGCAGGCAGGGGAACTCCTACGAGCAGTACTTC
CDR3aa: CASRQGNSYEQYF

abundance: many
v_gene: TRBV10-1
j_gene: TRBJ2-7
d_gene: -
CDR3nt: TGCGCCAGCAGTGAGTCTCAGGCGCCCTACGAGCAGTACTTC
CDR3aa: CASSESQAPYEQYF

abundance: few
v_gene: TRBV29-1
j_gene: TRBJ1-1
d_gene: TRBD1
CDR3nt: TGCAGCGTCGACGACAGGGGCGGCACTGAAGCTTTCTTT
CDR3aa: CSVDDRGGTEAFF

abundance: -
v_gene: TRBV10-3
j_gene: TRBJ2-1
d_gene: -
CDR3nt: TGTGCCATCAGACGGGACGGGAACAATGAGCAGTTCTTC
CDR3aa: CAIRRDGNNEQFF

abundance: -
v_gene: TRBV4-3
j_gene: TRBJ2-1
d_gene: TRBD1
CDR3nt: TGCGCCAGCAGCCAAGATTTGGGACAGGGGATCGATGAGCAGTTCTTC
CDR3aa: CASSQDLGQGIDEQFF

abundance: -
v_gene: TRBV11-2
j_gene: TRBJ2-5
d_gene: -
CDR3nt: TGTGCCAGCAGCTTATACAGAGCTACACAAGAGACCCAGTACTTC
CDR3aa: CASSLYRATQETQYF

abundance: -
v_gene: TRBV5-1
j_gene: TRBJ2-7
d_gene: -
CDR3nt: TGCGCCAGCAGCTCGTGGCAGCCCGGCTCCTACGAGCAGTACTTC
CDR3aa: CASSSWQPGSYEQYF

abundance: -
v_gene: TRBV7-2
j_gene: TRBJ1-5
d_gene: -
CDR3nt: TGTGCCAGCAGCTTGTCCGCAGGGTTGGGTCAGCCCCAGCATTTT
CDR3aa: CASSLSAGLGQPQHF

abundance: many
v_gene: TRBV5-1
j_gene: TRBJ2-1
d_gene: -
CDR3nt: TGCGCCAGCAGCTTGAATTGGAATGAGCAGTTCTTC
CDR3aa: CASSLNWNEQFF

abundance: -
v_gene: TRBV28
j_gene: TRBJ2-1
d_gene: TRBD2
CDR3nt: TGTGCCAGCAGTATCCCAAGGACTAGCCCCGGCTCCTACAATGAGCAGTTCTTC
CDR3aa: CASSIPRTSPGSYNEQFF

abundance: many
v_gene: TRBV9
j_gene: TRBJ1-2
d_gene: -
CDR3nt: TGTGCCAGCTGGGGGGCTAACTATGGCTACACCTTC
CDR3aa: CASWGANYGYTF

abundance: -
v_gene: TRBV19
j_gene: TRBJ2-7
d_gene: TRBD1
CDR3nt: TGTGCCAGTAGTATACAGGACAGGAACCCCTACGGGCAGTACTTC
CDR3aa: CASSIQDRNPYGQYF

abundance: many
v_gene: TRBV2
j_gene: TRBJ1-1
d_gene: -
CDR3nt: TGTGCCAGCAGTTGGGCAGAAGGAGAAGCTTTCTTT
CDR3aa: CASSWAEGEAFF

abundance: few
v_gene: TRBV10-3
j_gene: TRBJ2-5
d_gene: -
CDR3nt: TGTGCCATCAGTGAGTCTACAGGACAAGAGACCCAGTACTTC
CDR3aa: CAISESTGQETQYF

abundance: many
v_gene: TRBV24-1
j_gene: TRBJ1-2
d_gene: -
CDR3nt: TGTGCCACCAGTACCGGGCAAGGGGCGGCAAATGGCTACACCTTC
CDR3aa: CATSTGQGAANGYTF

abundance: -
v_gene: TRBV10-3
j_gene: TRBJ2-3
d_gene: TRBD2
CDR3nt: TGTGCCATCAGGGCAGCGGGAGGGCCCTCCGATACGCAGTATTTT
CDR3aa: CAIRAAGGPSDTQYF

abundance: -
v_gene: TRBV19
j_gene: TRBJ1-1
d_gene: -
CDR3nt: TGTGCCAGTAGAGTGGCACAGGTGAACACTGAAGCTTTCTTT
CDR3aa: CASRVAQVNTEAFF

abundance: many
v_gene: TRBV2
j_gene: TRBJ2-5
d_gene: -
CDR3nt: TGTGCCAGCACCTCCGGGACGCCAGAGACCCAGTACTTC
CDR3aa: CASTSGTPETQYF

abundance: -
v_gene: TRBV10-3
j_gene: TRBJ1-2
d_gene: -
CDR3nt: TGTGCCATCAGGGGGACACTTCCCCCGGCAGACTATGGCTACACCTTC
CDR3aa: CAIRGTLPPADYGYTF

abundance: -
v_gene: TRBV29-1
j_gene: TRBJ2-7
d_gene: -
CDR3nt: TGCAGCGTCCGCGACAGGGGAGGGCTCTACGAGCAGTACTTC
CDR3aa: CSVRDRGGLYEQYF

abundance: many
v_gene: TRBV5-1
j_gene: TRBJ2-2
d_gene: -
CDR3nt: TGCGCCAGCAGCTTGAAGACCAGTACCGGGGAGCTGTTTTTT
CDR3aa: CASSLKTSTGELFF

abundance: -
v_gene: TRBV24-1
j_gene: TRBJ2-3
d_gene: TRBD2
CDR3nt: TGTGCCACCAGTGATTTGCAGACTAGCGGCACAGATACGCGGTATTTT
CDR3aa: CATSDLQTSGTDTRYF

abundance: many
v_gene: TRBV4-1
j_gene: TRBJ1-5
d_gene: -
CDR3nt: TGCGCCAGCACCCGGACGGCCGATAGCAATCAGCCCCAGCATTTT
CDR3aa: CASTRTADSNQPQHF

abundance: many
v_gene: TRBV7-2
j_gene: TRBJ2-1
d_gene: -
CDR3nt: TGTGCCAGCAGCTTCTACAATGAGCAGTTCTTC
CDR3aa: CASSFYNEQFF

abundance: -
v_gene: TRBV24-1
j_gene: TRBJ2-7
d_gene: -
CDR3nt: TGTGCCACCAGTGATTCCGTCGGGGAGGTGGACGAGCAGTACTTC
CDR3aa: CATSDSVGEVDEQYF

abundance: -
v_gene: TRBV24-1
j_gene: TRBJ2-7
d_gene: TRBD2
CDR3nt: TGTGCCACCAGTGATTTGAGTCTAGCGGGAGGCCGGGAGCAGTACTTC
CDR3aa: CATSDLSLAGGREQYF

abundance: -
v_gene: TRBV2
j_gene: TRBJ2-7
d_gene: -
CDR3nt: TGTGCCAGCAGTGAACAGGACATGCCTCCCTACGAGCAGTACTTC
CDR3aa: CASSEQDMPPYEQYF

abundance: few
v_gene: TRBV24-1
j_gene: TRBJ2-5
d_gene: -
CDR3nt: TGTGCCACCAGTGATTCGGGGGGCGCGAAGGAGACCCAGTACTTC
CDR3aa: CATSDSGGAKETQYF

abundance: many
v_gene: TRBV10-3
j_gene: TRBJ1-4
d_gene: -
CDR3nt: TGTGCCATCAGATCGGATACAACTAATGAAAAACTGTTTTTT
CDR3aa: CAIRSDTTNEKLFF

abundance: -
v_gene: TRBV20-1
j_gene: TRBJ2-7
d_gene: -
CDR3nt: TGCAGTGGCGGGAACGGGCCCAGCGGGGAGCAGTACTTC
CDR3aa: CSGGNGPSGEQYF

abundance: -
v_gene: TRBV24-1
j_gene: TRBJ1-5
d_gene: -
CDR3nt: TGTGCCACCAGTGGTGCGGGGAATCAGCCCCAGCATTTT
CDR3aa: CATSGAGNQPQHF

abundance: many
v_gene: TRBV6-1
j_gene: TRBJ2-2
d_gene: -
CDR3nt: TGTGCCAGCAGTCAGGGGGGGGCGAACACCGGGGAGCTGTTTTTT
CDR3aa: CASSQGGANTGELFF

abundance: many
v_gene: TRBV3-1
j_gene: TRBJ1-2
d_gene: -
CDR3nt: TGTGCCAGCAGCCCGCTTGAAGGTGGGGGCGCAGGTTATGGCTACACCTTC
CDR3aa: CASSPLEGGGAGYGYTF

abundance: many
v_gene: TRBV20-1
j_gene: TRBJ1-5
d_gene: -
CDR3nt: TGCAGTGCTAGGGGCTTCGCGGGGGGGATAGATCAGCCCCAGCATTTT
CDR3aa: CSARGFAGGIDQPQHF

abundance: many
v_gene: TRBV11-3
j_gene: TRBJ2-2
d_gene: -
CDR3nt: TGTGCCAGCAGCCGGGGACCAACCACCGGGGAGCTGTTTTTT
CDR3aa: CASSRGPTTGELFF

abundance: once
v_gene: TRBV18
j_gene: TRBJ1-2
d_gene: -
CDR3nt: TGTGCCAGCTCACCGGGGATAGGGAACTATGGCTACACCTTC
CDR3aa: CASSPGIGNYGYTF

abundance: -
v_gene: TRBV19
j_gene: TRBJ1-5
d_gene: -
CDR3nt: TGTGCCAGTAGTATCGGTAATCAGCCCCAGCATTTT
CDR3aa: CASSIGNQPQHF

abundance: once
v_gene: TRBV10-3
j_gene: TRBJ2-7
d_gene: TRBD1
CDR3nt: TGTGCCACCGATGGACAGGGTAGCTCCTACGAGCAGTACTTC
CDR3aa: CATDGQGSSYEQYF

abundance: -
v_gene: TRBV20-1
j_gene: TRBJ2-7
d_gene: TRBD1
CDR3nt: TGCAGTGCTAGGGGGGGACAGGGGACTTACGAGCAGTACTTC
CDR3aa: CSARGGQGTYEQYF

abundance: -
v_gene: TRBV2
j_gene: TRBJ2-2
d_gene: -
CDR3nt: TGTGCCAGCAGCTCACGTTTCGGGAACACCGGGGAGCTGTTTTTT
CDR3aa: CASSSRFGNTGELFF

abundance: many
v_gene: TRBV12-3/TRBV12-4
j_gene: TRBJ2-1
d_gene: -
CDR3nt: TGTGCCAGCGGATTAGGGTTTGAGCAGTTCTTC
CDR3aa: CASGLGFEQFF

abundance: -
v_gene: TRBV11-2
j_gene: TRBJ2-1
d_gene: TRBD2
CDR3nt: TGTGCCAGCAGCCACCAGGGACTAGCGTTAGGGGATGAGCAGTTCTTC
CDR3aa: CASSHQGLALGDEQFF

abundance: many
v_gene: TRBV10-3
j_gene: TRBJ1-1
d_gene: TRBD1
CDR3nt: TGTGCCATCAAAGCCGGGACAGGGAACACTGAAGCTTTCTTT
CDR3aa: CAIKAGTGNTEAFF

abundance: many
v_gene: TRBV4-1
j_gene: TRBJ2-7
d_gene: -
CDR3nt: TGCGCCAGCAGCCACAACACCAGGGGGGAGACCTACGAGCAGTACTTC
CDR3aa: CASSHNTRGETYEQYF

abundance: many
v_gene: TRBV25-1
j_gene: TRBJ2-5
d_gene: -
CDR3nt: TGTGCCAGCAGTGCACTAGGGGAGACCCAGTACTTC
CDR3aa: CASSALGETQYF

abundance: few
v_gene: TRBV2
j_gene: TRBJ2-7
d_gene: -
CDR3nt: TGTGCCAGCACAGGGCTCTCCTACGAGCAGTACTTC
CDR3aa: CASTGLSYEQYF

abundance: once
v_gene: TRBV10-3
j_gene: TRBJ1-5
d_gene: -
CDR3nt: TGTGCCATGCATTGCCCGGGAGATCAGCCCCAGCATTTT
CDR3aa: CAMHCPGDQPQHF